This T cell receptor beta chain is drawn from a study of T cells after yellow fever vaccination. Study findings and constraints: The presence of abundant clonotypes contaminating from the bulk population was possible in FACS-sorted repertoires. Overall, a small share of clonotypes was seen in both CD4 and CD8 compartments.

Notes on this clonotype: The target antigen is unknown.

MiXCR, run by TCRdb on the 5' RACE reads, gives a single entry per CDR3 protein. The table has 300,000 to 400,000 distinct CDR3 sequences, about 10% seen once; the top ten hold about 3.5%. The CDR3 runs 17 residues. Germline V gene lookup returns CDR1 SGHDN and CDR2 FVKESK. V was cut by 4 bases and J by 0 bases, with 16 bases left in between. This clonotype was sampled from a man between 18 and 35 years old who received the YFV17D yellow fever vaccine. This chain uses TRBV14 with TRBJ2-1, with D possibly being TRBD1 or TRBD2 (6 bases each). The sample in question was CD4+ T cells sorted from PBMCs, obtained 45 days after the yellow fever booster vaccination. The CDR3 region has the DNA TGTGCCAGCAGCCCCAAGGGGGGATTAAGCTCCTACAATGAGCAGTTCTTC. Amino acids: CASSPKGGLSSYNEQFF.